A selection of T cell receptor beta chains follows, all from one sample in a study of blood T cell repertoires in COVID-19. Only in-frame clones appear in the TCRdb table, and some are missing; sequencing was by immunoSEQ multiplex PCR. The table has 120,000 to 150,000 clones, roughly 80% seen once. The material sequenced was PBMCs or T cells enriched from blood (not recorded which). All receptors derive from a middle-aged woman who had recovered from COVID-19. The CDR3 runs from the conserved cysteine through the conserved F or W. Fields, in order: clone size, J gene, D gene, V gene, CDR3 protein, CDR3 DNA. The D gene is left open where the match is weak. Only some rows state a clone size, as once, few, many or a class for expanded clones.

. TRBJ2-3 TRBD1 TRBV9 CASTLRGQSTDTQYF TGTGCCAGCACGTTAAGGGGACAGAGCACAGATACGCAGTATTTT
. TRBJ2-3 TRBD2 TRBV28 CASRKLGTSGDATTDTQYF TGTGCCAGCAGAAAATTGGGGACTAGCGGGGACGCGACCACAGATACGCAGTATTTT
. TRBJ1-2 TRBD1 TRBV7-9 CASSETGDSNYGYTF TGTGCCAGCAGCGAGACAGGGGACTCGAACTATGGCTACACCTTC
. TRBJ1-1 TRBD1 TRBV29-1 CSGTGTANTEAFF TGCAGCGGGACCGGGACAGCGAACACTGAAGCTTTCTTT
. TRBJ2-7 TRBD2 TRBV5-1 CASSLTSGRTEQYF TGCGCCAGCAGCCTTACTAGCGGGAGGACCGAGCAGTACTTC
. TRBJ2-1 TRBD2 TRBV11-3 CASSPRGGSSYNEQFF TGTGCCAGCAGCCCAAGGGGAGGGAGCTCCTACAATGAGCAGTTCTTC
. TRBJ1-3 . TRBV7-6 CASSANRVVGNTIYF TGTGCCAGCAGCGCCAACAGGGTTGTCGGAAACACCATATATTTT
. TRBJ1-1 . TRBV3-1/TRBV3-2 CASSQGATNTEAFF TGTGCCAGCAGCCAAGGTGCTACGAACACTGAAGCTTTCTTT
. TRBJ2-7 TRBD1 TRBV18 CASLRPGTGPEQYF TGTGCCAGCTTGCGACCCGGGACAGGTCCCGAGCAGTACTTC
. TRBJ1-1 . TRBV4-1 CASSQHFGGNTEAFF TGCGCCAGCAGCCAGCACTTCGGGGGGAACACTGAAGCTTTCTTT
many TRBJ2-7 TRBD1 TRBV28 CASSSTWDRRVRYEQYF TGTGCCAGCAGTTCGACCTGGGACAGGAGGGTTCGCTACGAGCAGTACTTC
. TRBJ2-2 . TRBV23-1 CASSQLNHETGELFF TGCGCCAGCAGTCAACTAAACCACGAGACCGGGGAGCTGTTTTTT
. TRBJ2-2 . TRBV18 CASSPWEVPNTGELFF TGTGCCAGCTCACCATGGGAGGTTCCGAACACCGGGGAGCTGTTTTTT
few TRBJ1-2 . TRBV20-1 CSASSQYYGYTF TGCAGTGCTAGTTCCCAGTACTATGGCTACACCTTC
few TRBJ1-1 . TRBV30 CAWSVGANTEAFF TGTGCCTGGAGTGTAGGGGCAAACACTGAAGCTTTCTTT
once TRBJ2-2 TRBD2 TRBV30 CAWIGAGGAELFF TGTGCCTGGATAGGAGCGGGGGGCGCGGAGCTGTTTTTT
. TRBJ1-1 TRBD1 TRBV19 CASSGTGGKSRAFF TGTGCCAGTAGCGGGACAGGGGGTAAGTCGAGAGCTTTCTTT
. TRBJ1-2 . TRBV9 CASSSREQGYTF TGTGCCAGCAGCTCAAGGGAGCAAGGCTACACCTTC
. TRBJ2-1 . TRBV6-6 CASSYSGRGNNEQFF TGTGCCAGCAGTTACTCGGGGCGGGGCAACAATGAGCAGTTCTTC
. TRBJ2-2 . TRBV15 CATSNNLNTGELFF TGTGCCACCAGCAATAACTTAAACACCGGGGAGCTGTTTTTT
. TRBJ1-5 . TRBV11-2 CASSLGPRQPQHF TGTGCCAGCAGCTTAGGTCCGAGGCAGCCCCAGCATTTT
. TRBJ2-5 TRBD1 TRBV10-3 CAISGPLDREETQYF TGTGCCATCAGTGGACCACTGGACAGGGAAGAGACCCAGTACTTC
. TRBJ1-4 . TRBV30 CASTPGGWSEKLFF TGTGCCTCAACTCCGGGGGGCTGGAGTGAAAAACTGTTTTTT
. TRBJ2-7 . TRBV12-3/TRBV12-4 CASRKTGSYEQYF TGTGCCAGCAGGAAAACAGGGTCCTACGAGCAGTACTTC
. TRBJ1-2 TRBD1 TRBV2 CASTLGQGRGYTF TGTGCCAGCACCCTAGGACAGGGTCGTGGCTACACCTTC
. TRBJ2-5 . TRBV2 CASRRGQETQYF TGTGCCTCGCGGCGGGGCCAAGAGACCCAGTACTTC
. TRBJ2-7 TRBD1 TRBV14 CASSGAGTGVGREQYF TGTGCCAGCAGCGGAGCCGGGACAGGAGTCGGGCGCGAGCAGTACTTC
. TRBJ1-5 . TRBV4-1 CASSQDLEGFQPQHF TGCGCCAGCAGCCAAGATTTGGAGGGGTTCCAGCCCCAGCATTTT